This T cell receptor (beta chain) was captured by sequencing in a study of identical twins. Template switching created a universal primer site, and the cDNA included unique molecular identifiers. TCRdb independently ran MiXCR on the 5' RACE reads; one entry per CDR3 protein. The table lists about 340,000 distinct CDR3 sequences, about 10% of them singletons. Study-wide results and limits: Interpretation of the results relied on cross-sectional statistical analysis and not on following the same donors.

V lost 5 bases and J lost 0; bases outside the gene matches: 9. Germline V CDR1 and CDR2: SEHNR, FQNEAQ (reference sequence). This CDR3 contains 17 residues. This clonotype was found a few times. The antigen remains unidentified. Sequencing input: naive T cells sorted from blood. The chain has TRBV7-9 and TRBJ2-7; 11 bases are a match to TRBD2. The clonotype was recovered from a woman between 50 and 59 years old in good health. The CDR3 nucleotides read TGTGCCAGCAGCAAGACCTTAGCGGGAGGGGTCTCCTACGAGCAGTACTTC. It translates to CASSKTLAGGVSYEQYF. Variable domain in full (rest from reference TRBV7-9 and TRBJ2-7): DTGVSQNPRHKITKRGQNVTFRCDPISEHNRLYWYRQTLGQGPEFLTYFQNEAQLEKSRLLSDRFSAERPKGSFSTLEIQRTEQGDSAMYLCASSKTLAGGVSYEQYFGPGTRLTVT.